The present TCR beta chain was sequenced within a study of blood T cells in healthy people across ages. Overall study: Template switching captured about one barcoded beta molecule per two T cells. Regarding the study as a whole: Significant beta diversity loss was already apparent by age around 36, declining roughly linearly.

A J-beta primer mix and a sample-barcoded 5' primer were used in a second PCR of roughly 7 to 12 cycles. TCRdb independently ran MiXCR on the 5' RACE reads; one entry per CDR3 protein. The sample holds 630,000 or so distinct CDR3 sequences, about 30% seen once. Germline V gene data show CDR1 as DFQATT and CDR2 as SNEGSKA (reference sequence). V lost 6 bases to trimming and J lost 6 bases, with 17 bases between them. The CDR3 is 13 amino acids. This clonotype was counted only a few times. Its antigen remains unknown. Each donor supplied roughly 10 milliliters of peripheral blood. The clonotype comes from a woman older than 75 in good health. The sequenced sample consisted of blood. The gene calls are TRBV20-1 and TRBJ1-1; unclear D gene. CDR3 in DNA: TGCAGTGCCAGCGCCTCCGGGGTACCTGAAGCTTTCTTT. Translating it yields CSASASGVPEAFF.